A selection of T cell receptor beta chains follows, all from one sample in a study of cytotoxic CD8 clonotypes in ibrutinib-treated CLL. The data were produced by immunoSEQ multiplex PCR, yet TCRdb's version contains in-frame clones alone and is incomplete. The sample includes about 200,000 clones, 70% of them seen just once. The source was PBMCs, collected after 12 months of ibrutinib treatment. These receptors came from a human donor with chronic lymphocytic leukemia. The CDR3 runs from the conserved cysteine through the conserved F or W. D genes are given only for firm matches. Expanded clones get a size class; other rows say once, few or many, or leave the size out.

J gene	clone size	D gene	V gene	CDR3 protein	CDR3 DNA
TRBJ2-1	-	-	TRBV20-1	CSRDGYNEQFF	TGCAGTCGTGATGGATACAATGAGCAGTTCTTC
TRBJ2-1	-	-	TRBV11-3	CASSLEPTQGEQFF	TGTGCCAGCAGCTTAGAACCGACCCAGGGTGAGCAGTTCTTC
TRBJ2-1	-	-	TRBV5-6	CASSFDYQAYNEQFF	TGTGCCAGCAGCTTCGACTACCAAGCCTACAATGAGCAGTTCTTC
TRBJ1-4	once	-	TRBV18	CASSPPGGLMKILFF	TGTGCCAGCTCACCACCGGGCGGGTTAATGAAAATACTGTTTTTT
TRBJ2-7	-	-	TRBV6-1	CASSVRRWEQYF	TGTGCCAGCAGTGTTCGTCGGTGGGAGCAGTACTTC
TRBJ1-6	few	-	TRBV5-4	CASSLGQAVSPLHF	TGTGCCAGCAGCTTGGGACAAGCCGTTTCACCCCTCCACTTT
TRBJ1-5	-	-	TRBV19	CASGGGGNQPQHF	TGTGCCAGTGGAGGCGGGGGGAATCAGCCCCAGCATTTT
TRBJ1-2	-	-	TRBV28	CATVQVNYGYTF	TGTGCCACTGTGCAGGTTAACTATGGCTACACCTTC
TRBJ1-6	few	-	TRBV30	CAWRLTGRQGPLHF	TGTGCCTGGAGACTAACGGGGCGCCAGGGACCCCTCCACTTT
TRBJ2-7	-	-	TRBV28	CASSPQGRLGDLPSEQYF	TGTGCCAGCAGTCCCCAGGGACGACTCGGGGATTTACCCAGCGAGCAGTACTTC
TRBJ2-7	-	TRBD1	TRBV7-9	CASSAGTGINEQYF	TGTGCCAGCAGCGCCGGGACAGGGATTAACGAGCAGTACTTC
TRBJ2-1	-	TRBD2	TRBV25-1	CASTGTRKSYNEQFF	TGTGCCAGTACCGGGACTAGGAAATCCTACAATGAGCAGTTCTTC
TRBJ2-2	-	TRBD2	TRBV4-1	CASSQDRGRAGELFF	TGCGCCAGCAGCCAAGATCGGGGGAGGGCCGGGGAGCTGTTTTTT
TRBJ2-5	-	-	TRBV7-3	CASSLTGLGEETQYF	TGTGCCAGCAGCCTCACAGGGTTAGGGGAAGAGACCCAGTACTTC
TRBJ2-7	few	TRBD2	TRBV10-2	CASRARLAGALSPEYEQYF	TGCGCCAGCAGGGCCCGACTAGCGGGAGCGTTAAGCCCAGAGTACGAGCAGTACTTC
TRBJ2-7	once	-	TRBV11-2	CASSFLYEQYF	TGTGCCAGCAGCTTCCTCTACGAGCAGTACTTC
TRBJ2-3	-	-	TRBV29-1	CSTKTSTDTQYF	TGCAGTACTAAGACTAGCACAGATACGCAGTATTTT
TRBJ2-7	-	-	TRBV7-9	CASSSDRRRPYEQYF	TGTGCCAGCAGCTCTGACAGGAGGCGGCCCTACGAGCAGTACTTC
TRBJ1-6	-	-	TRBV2	CASSARERALHF	TGTGCCAGCAGTGCCCGGGAGAGGGCCCTCCACTTT
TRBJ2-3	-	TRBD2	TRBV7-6	CASSPAFMGGGRTDTQYF	TGTGCCAGCAGCCCAGCCTTTATGGGCGGGGGGCGCACAGATACGCAGTATTTT
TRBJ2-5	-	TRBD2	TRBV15	CATSERLAETQYF	TGTGCCACCAGCGAGCGACTAGCTGAGACCCAGTACTTC
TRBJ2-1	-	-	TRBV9	CASSPWRGNEQFF	TGTGCCAGCAGCCCATGGCGCGGTAATGAGCAGTTCTTC
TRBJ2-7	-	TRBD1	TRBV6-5	CASSKMGQASYEQYF	TGTGCCAGCAGTAAGATGGGACAGGCTTCCTACGAGCAGTACTTC
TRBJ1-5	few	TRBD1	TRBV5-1	CASRSGQGSNQPQHF	TGCGCCAGCAGATCCGGACAGGGAAGCAATCAGCCCCAGCATTTT
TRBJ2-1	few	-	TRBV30	CAWSRRNEQFF	TGTGCCTGGAGTCGAAGGAATGAGCAGTTCTTC
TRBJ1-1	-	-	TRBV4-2	CASSQDQGRTEAFF	TGTGCCAGCAGCCAAGATCAAGGGAGGACTGAAGCTTTCTTT
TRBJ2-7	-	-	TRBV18	CASSHSGRQMEQYF	TGTGCCAGCTCCCACTCGGGACGCCAAATGGAGCAGTACTTC
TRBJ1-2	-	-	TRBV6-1	CASSRDGTYYGYTF	TGTGCCAGCAGCCGGGACGGAACTTACTATGGCTACACCTTC
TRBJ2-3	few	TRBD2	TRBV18	CASSQGLAGSTDTQYF	TGTGCCAGCTCACAGGGACTAGCGGGCAGCACAGATACGCAGTATTTT
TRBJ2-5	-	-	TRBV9	CASSVASVYQETQYF	TGTGCCAGCAGCGTGGCTAGCGTATACCAAGAGACCCAGTACTTC
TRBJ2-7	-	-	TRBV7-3	CASSLPGTPSYEQYF	TGTGCCAGCAGCCTCCCGGGGACTCCATCCTACGAGCAGTACTTC
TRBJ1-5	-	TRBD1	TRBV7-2	CASSLPGQGFQPQHF	TGTGCCAGCAGCCTTCCGGGACAGGGTTTCCAGCCCCAGCATTTT
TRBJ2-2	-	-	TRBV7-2	CASSHRSGRGAGELFF	TGTGCCAGCAGCCATCGCTCCGGGAGAGGGGCCGGGGAGCTGTTTTTT
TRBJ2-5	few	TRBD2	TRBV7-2	CASSLGLAGGETQYF	TGTGCCAGCAGCTTAGGTCTAGCGGGAGGTGAGACCCAGTACTTC
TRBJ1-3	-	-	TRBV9	CASSKPPSGNTIYF	TGTGCCAGTTCGAAGCCCCCCTCTGGAAACACCATATATTTT
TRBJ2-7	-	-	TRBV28	CASSLLVSEQYF	TGTGCCAGCAGTCTACTCGTATCCGAGCAGTACTTC
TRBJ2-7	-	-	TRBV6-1	CASRGNWARRSEQYF	TGTGCCAGCAGGGGAAACTGGGCGAGGCGTTCCGAGCAGTACTTC
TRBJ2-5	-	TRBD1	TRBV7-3	CASSWTGKETQYF	TGTGCCAGCAGCTGGACAGGGAAGGAGACCCAGTACTTC
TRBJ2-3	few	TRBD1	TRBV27	CASGWTGGVLTTDTQYF	TGTGCCAGCGGTTGGACAGGGGGAGTCCTCACCACAGATACGCAGTATTTT
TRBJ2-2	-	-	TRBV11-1	CASSLDGTGELFF	TGTGCCAGCAGCTTGGACGGCACCGGGGAGCTGTTTTTT
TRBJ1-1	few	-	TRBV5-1	CASRYTELNTEAFF	TGCGCCAGCAGGTATACAGAGTTGAACACTGAAGCTTTCTTT
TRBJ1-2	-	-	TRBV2	CASSLTAYGYTF	TGTGCCAGCAGTCTCACAGCGTATGGCTACACCTTC
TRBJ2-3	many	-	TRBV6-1	CASSVPRDFNSTDTQYF	TGTGCCAGCAGTGTACCCCGGGACTTTAATTCCACAGATACGCAGTATTTT
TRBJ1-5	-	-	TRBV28	CASRGSGENQPQHF	TGTGCCAGCAGAGGCTCAGGGGAGAATCAGCCCCAGCATTTT
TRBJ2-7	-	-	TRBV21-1	CASSSGRGHSGEQYF	TGTGCCAGCAGCAGTGGTAGGGGACACTCAGGCGAGCAGTACTTC
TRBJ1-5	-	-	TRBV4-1	CASRHTGSNQPQHF	TGCGCCAGCAGACACACGGGTAGCAATCAGCCCCAGCATTTT
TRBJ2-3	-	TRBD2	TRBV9	CASSIRLAGSDTQYF	TGTGCCAGCAGCATCCGACTAGCGGGATCCGATACGCAGTATTTT
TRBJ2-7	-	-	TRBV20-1	CSAPIYEQYF	TGCAGTGCACCAATCTACGAGCAGTACTTC
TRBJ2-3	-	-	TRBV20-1	CSARVAITQYF	TGCAGTGCTAGAGTTGCGATTACGCAGTATTTT
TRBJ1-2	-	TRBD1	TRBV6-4	CASSVRGTGGRYGYTF	TGTGCCAGCAGTGTCCGCGGGACAGGGGGCCGGTATGGCTACACCTTC
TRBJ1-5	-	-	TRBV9	CASSVSTATGQPQHF	TGTGCCAGCAGCGTATCTACAGCGACTGGCCAGCCCCAGCATTTT
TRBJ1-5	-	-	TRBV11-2	CASSWGSPNQPQHF	TGTGCCAGCAGCTGGGGGAGTCCTAATCAGCCCCAGCATTTT
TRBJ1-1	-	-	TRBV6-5	CASNPGTLNTEAFF	TGTGCCAGCAATCCTGGGACATTGAACACTGAAGCTTTCTTT
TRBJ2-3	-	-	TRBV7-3	CASSLQAGRLTDTQYF	TGTGCCAGCAGCCTCCAAGCGGGTCGGCTCACAGATACGCAGTATTTT
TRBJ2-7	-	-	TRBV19	CASSHQGYEQYF	TGTGCCAGTAGTCATCAGGGCTACGAGCAGTACTTC
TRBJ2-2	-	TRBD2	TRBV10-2	CASSRGTSGTGELFF	TGCGCCAGCAGCAGGGGGACTAGCGGCACCGGGGAGCTGTTTTTT
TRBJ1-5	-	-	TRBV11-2	CASSGGPLNQPQHF	TGTGCCAGCAGCGGGGGACCGTTGAATCAGCCCCAGCATTTT
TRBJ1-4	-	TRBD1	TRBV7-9	CASSPGTGVDEKLFF	TGTGCCAGCAGCCCTGGGACAGGAGTGGACGAAAAACTGTTTTTT
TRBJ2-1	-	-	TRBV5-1	CASSFMNEQFF	TGCGCCAGCAGCTTTATGAATGAGCAGTTCTTC